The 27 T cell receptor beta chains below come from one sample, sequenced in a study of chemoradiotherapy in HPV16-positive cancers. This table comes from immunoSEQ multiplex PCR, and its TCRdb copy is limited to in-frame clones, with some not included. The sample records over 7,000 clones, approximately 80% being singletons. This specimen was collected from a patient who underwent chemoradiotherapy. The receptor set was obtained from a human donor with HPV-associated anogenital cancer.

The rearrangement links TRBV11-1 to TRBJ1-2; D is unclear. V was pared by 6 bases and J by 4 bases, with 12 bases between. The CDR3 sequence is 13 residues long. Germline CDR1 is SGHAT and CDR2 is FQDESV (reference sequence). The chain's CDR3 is CASRHRNGYGYTF. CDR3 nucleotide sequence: TGTGCCAGCAGACATAGGAACGGCTATGGCTACACCTTC.

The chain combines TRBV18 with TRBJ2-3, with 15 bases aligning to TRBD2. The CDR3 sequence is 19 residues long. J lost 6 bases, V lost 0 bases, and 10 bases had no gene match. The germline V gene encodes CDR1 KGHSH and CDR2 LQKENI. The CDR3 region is CASSPPGLAGGGRVDTQYF. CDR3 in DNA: TGTGCCAGCTCACCACCGGGACTAGCGGGGGGCGGTCGCGTGGATACGCAGTATTTT.

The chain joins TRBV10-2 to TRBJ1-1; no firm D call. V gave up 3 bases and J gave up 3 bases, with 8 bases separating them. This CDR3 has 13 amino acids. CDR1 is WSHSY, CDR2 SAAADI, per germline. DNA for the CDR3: TGCGCCAGCAGTGAAGGATGGGACACTGAAGCTTTCTTT. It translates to CASSEGWDTEAFF.

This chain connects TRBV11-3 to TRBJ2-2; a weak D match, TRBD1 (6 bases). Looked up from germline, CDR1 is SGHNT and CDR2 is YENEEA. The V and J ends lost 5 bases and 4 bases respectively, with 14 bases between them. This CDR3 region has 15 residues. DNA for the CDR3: TGTGCCAGCAGCCCCGGACAGTTTTCCACCGGGGAGCTGTTTTTT. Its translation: CASSPGQFSTGELFF.

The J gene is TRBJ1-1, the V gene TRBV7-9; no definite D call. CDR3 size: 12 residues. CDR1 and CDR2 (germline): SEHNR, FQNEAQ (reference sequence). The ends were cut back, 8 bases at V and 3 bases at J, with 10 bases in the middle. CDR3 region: CASLDGDTEAFF. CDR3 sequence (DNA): TGTGCCAGCTTGGACGGGGACACTGAAGCTTTCTTT.

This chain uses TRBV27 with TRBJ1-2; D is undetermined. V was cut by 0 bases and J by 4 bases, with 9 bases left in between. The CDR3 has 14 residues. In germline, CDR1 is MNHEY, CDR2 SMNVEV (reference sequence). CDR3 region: CASSLSWGSYGYTF. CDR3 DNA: TGTGCCAGCAGTTTATCGTGGGGAAGCTATGGCTACACCTTC.

The CDR3 nucleotides read TGTGCCAGCAGCCCCGGACTAGCGGGGATCGCGCAGAAGCAGTTCTTC. Protein product: CASSPGLAGIAQKQFF. This sequence joins TRBV7-2 and TRBJ2-1; 12 nucleotides match TRBD2. Germline values: CDR1 SGHTA, CDR2 FQGNSA. The length of the CDR3 is 16 residues. Trimming at V came to 5 bases and at J to 11 bases, leaving 13 bases not matched to a gene.

CDR3 nucleotide sequence: TGTGCCAGCAGTATCAACCGCGGACAGGGGGCCTACGAGCAGTACTTC. It codes for CASSINRGQGAYEQYF. This chain connects TRBV28 to TRBJ2-7; 10 bases are shared with TRBD1. V lost 5 bases to trimming and J lost 2 bases; unmatched junction nucleotides: 9. Germline assignment: CDR1 MDHEN and CDR2 SYDVKM. This CDR3 comprises 16 residues.

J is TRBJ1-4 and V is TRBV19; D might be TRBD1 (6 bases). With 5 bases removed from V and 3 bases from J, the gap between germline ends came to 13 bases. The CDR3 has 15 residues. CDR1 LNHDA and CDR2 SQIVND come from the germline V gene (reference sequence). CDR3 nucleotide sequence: TGTGCCAGTAGTTTTCAAACAGGGCCTAATGAAAAACTGTTTTTT. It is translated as CASSFQTGPNEKLFF.

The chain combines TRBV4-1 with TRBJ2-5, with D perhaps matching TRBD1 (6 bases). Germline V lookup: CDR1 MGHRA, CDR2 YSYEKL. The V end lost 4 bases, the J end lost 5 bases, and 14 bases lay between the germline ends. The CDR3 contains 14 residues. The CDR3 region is CASSLTQGSETQYF. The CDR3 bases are TGCGCCAGCAGCCTTACTCAGGGGAGTGAGACCCAGTACTTC.

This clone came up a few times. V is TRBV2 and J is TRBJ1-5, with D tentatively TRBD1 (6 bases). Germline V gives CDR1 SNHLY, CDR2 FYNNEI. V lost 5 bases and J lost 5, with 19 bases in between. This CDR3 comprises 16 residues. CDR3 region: CASSSFRDTVDQPQHF. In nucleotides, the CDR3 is TGTGCCAGCAGTTCCTTCCGGGACACGGTGGATCAGCCCCAGCATTTT.

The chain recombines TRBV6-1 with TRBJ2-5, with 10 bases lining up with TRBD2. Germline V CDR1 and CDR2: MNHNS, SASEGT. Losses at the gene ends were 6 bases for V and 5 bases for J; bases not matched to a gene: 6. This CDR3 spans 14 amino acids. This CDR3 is CASRDSGGRETQYF. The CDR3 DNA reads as TGTGCCAGCAGAGATAGCGGGGGGCGGGAGACCCAGTACTTC.

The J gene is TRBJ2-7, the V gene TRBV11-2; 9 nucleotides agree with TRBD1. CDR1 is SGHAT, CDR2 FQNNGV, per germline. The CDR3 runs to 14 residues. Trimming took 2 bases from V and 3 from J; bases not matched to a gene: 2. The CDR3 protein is CASSLPGQGYEQYF. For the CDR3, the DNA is TGTGCCAGCAGCTTACCGGGACAGGGCTACGAGCAGTACTTC.

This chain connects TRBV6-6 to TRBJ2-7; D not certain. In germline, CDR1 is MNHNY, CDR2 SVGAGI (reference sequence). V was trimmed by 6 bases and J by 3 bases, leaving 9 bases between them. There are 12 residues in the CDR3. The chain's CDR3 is CASSQDGYEQYF. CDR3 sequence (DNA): TGTGCCAGCAGCCAGGACGGCTACGAGCAGTACTTC.

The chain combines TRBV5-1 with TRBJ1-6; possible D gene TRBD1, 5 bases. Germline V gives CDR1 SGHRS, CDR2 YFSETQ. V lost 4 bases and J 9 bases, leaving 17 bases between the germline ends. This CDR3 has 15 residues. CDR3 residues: CASSPDGTSFSPLHF. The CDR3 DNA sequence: TGCGCCAGCAGCCCCGACGGGACCTCTTTTTCACCCCTCCACTTT.

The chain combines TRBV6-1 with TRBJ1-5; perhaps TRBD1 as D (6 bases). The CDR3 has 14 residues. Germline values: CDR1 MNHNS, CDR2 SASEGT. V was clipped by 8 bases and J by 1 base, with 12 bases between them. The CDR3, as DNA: TGTGCCAGCGTCTTGACAGGAAGCAATCAGCCCCAGCATTTT. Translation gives CASVLTGSNQPQHF.

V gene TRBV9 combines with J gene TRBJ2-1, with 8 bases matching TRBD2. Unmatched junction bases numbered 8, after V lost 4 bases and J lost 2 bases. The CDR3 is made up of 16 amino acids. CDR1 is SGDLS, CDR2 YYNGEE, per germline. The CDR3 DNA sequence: TGTGCCAGCAGCCCTTTTCGTAGCGGGGCCTACAATGAGCAGTTCTTC. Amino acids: CASSPFRSGAYNEQFF.

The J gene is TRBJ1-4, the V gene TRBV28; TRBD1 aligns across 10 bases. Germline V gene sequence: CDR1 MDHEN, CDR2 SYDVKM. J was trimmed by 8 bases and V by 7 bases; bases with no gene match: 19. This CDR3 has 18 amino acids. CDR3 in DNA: TGTGCCAGCACCCCTGTCCCGGGACAGGGGTCTTCATCGGAAAAACTGTTTTTT. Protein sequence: CASTPVPGQGSSSEKLFF.

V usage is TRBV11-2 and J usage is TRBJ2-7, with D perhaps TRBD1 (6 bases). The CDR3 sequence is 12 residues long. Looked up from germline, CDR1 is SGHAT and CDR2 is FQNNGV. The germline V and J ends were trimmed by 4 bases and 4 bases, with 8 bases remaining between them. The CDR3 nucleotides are TGTGCCAGCAGCTCACAGGGATACGAGCAGTACTTC. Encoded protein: CASSSQGYEQYF.

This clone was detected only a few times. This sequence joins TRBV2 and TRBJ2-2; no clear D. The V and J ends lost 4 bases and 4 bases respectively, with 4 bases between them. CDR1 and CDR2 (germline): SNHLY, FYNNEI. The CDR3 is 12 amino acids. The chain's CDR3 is CASSVGTGELFF. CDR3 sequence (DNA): TGTGCCAGCAGTGTGGGCACCGGGGAGCTGTTTTTT.

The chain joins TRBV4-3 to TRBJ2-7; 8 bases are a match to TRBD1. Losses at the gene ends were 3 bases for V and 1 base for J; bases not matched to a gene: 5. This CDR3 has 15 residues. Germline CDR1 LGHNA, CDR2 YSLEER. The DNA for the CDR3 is TGCGCCAGCAGCCATAGACAGGGGATGTCCTACGAGCAGTACTTC. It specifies CASSHRQGMSYEQYF.

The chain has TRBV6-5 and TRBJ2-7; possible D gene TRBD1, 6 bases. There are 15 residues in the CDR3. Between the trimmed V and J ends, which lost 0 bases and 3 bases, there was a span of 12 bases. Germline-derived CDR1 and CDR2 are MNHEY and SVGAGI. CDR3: CASSYSIQGIYEQYF. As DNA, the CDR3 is TGTGCCAGCAGTTACTCGATACAGGGAATCTACGAGCAGTACTTC.

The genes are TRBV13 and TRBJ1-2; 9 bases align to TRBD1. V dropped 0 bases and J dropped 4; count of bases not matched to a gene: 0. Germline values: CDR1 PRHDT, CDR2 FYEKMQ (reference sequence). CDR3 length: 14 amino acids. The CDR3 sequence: CASSLGTGGYGYTF. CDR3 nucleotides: TGTGCCAGCAGCTTAGGGACAGGGGGCTATGGCTACACCTTC. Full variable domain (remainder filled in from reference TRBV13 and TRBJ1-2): AAGVIQSPRHLIKEKRETATLKCYPIPRHDTVYWYQQGPGQDPQFLISFYEKMQSDKGSIPDRFSAQQFSDYHSELNMSSLELGDSALYFCASSLGTGGYGYTFGSGTRLTVV.

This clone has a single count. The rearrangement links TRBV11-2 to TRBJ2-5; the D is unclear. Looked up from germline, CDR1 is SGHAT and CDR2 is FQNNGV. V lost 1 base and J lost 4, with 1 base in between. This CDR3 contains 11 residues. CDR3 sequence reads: CASSLGETQYF. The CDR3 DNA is TGTGCCAGCAGCTTAGGAGAGACCCAGTACTTC.

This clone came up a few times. This chain's CDR3 is CASRPPHTGELFF. The CDR3 DNA sequence: TGTGCCAGCAGACCTCCCCACACCGGGGAGCTGTTTTTT. The rearrangement links TRBV6-5 to TRBJ2-2; D is ambiguous. Trimming took 6 bases from V and 3 from J, leaving 8 bases between them. Germline lookup yields CDR1 MNHEY and CDR2 SVGAGI. The CDR3 is 13 residues long.

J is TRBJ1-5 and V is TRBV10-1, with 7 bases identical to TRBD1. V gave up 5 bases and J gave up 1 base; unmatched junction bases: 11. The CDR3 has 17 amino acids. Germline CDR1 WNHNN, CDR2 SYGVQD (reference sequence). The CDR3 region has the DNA TGCGCCAGCAGTTCCGACAGGGTAGTAAGGAGCAATCAGCCCCAGCATTTT. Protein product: CASSSDRVVRSNQPQHF.

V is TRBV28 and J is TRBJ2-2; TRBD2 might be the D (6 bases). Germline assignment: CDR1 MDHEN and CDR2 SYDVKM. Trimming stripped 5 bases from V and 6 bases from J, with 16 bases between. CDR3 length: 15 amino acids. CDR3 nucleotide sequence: TGTGCCAGCAGTAGGGGACTGGCGGGCCCCGGGGAGCTGTTTTTT. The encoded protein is CASSRGLAGPGELFF.